This TCR beta chain was documented in a study of human T cells and chemical hapten exposure. On the study more broadly: Affected patients, primarily female, had alopecia areata, totalis or universalis.

Time point: patch test 1, 2 weeks after DPC sensitization. As for treatment: therapeutic diphenylcyclopropenone sensitization with weekly scalp DPC. Each donor was an alopecia patient between 18 and 70 years of age who qualified for DPC. Individual cDNA molecules had unique molecular identifiers attached to them by the library. MiXCR was run by TCRdb on the RACE reads, yielding one entry per CDR3 protein. The sample holds more than 80,000 distinct CDR3 sequences, 7% to 8% seen once. CDR1 is SQVTM, CDR2 ANQGSEA, per germline. The CDR3 extends over 16 amino acids. The germline V and J ends were trimmed by 3 bases and 7 bases, with 24 bases remaining between them. This clonotype showed up many times.

This TCR was recovered from a woman aged 30 to 39 with alopecia areata. Some clones in this sample may be carry-over from other donors' samples. V is TRBV29-1 and J is TRBJ2-5, with D perhaps TRBD1 (5 bases). The sample here was whole blood, taken in connection with sensitization to the hapten diphenylcyclopropenone (DPC). For the CDR3, the DNA is TGCAGCGTTGAGCTCGGCAGGGTAACAGCCGTGGGGACCCAGTACTTC. Its translation is CSVELGRVTAVGTQYF.